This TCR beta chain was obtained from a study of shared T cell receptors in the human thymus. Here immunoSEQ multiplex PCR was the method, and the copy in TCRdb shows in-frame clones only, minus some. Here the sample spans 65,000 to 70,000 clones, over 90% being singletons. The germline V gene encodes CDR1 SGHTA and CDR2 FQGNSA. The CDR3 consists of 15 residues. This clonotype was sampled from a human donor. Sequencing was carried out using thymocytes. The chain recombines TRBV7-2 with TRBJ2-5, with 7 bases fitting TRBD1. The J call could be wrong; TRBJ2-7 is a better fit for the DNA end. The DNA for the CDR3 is TGTGCCAGCAGCTTAGCGACAGGGTTGATCTACGAGCAGTACTTC. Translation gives CASSLATGLIYEQYF.